This T cell receptor (beta chain) derives from a study of CD8 T cells in Susac syndrome. Sequencing targeted TCR beta in T cells from blood (CD8+ and CD4+). An input of roughly 0.5 to 1 ug of RNA was subjected to reverse transcription using random hexamers. The TCR beta CDR3 was amplified by immunoSEQ multiplex PCR across 54 Vbeta, 13 Jbeta. TCRdb reanalysed the immunoSEQ multiplex PCR reads using MiXCR and keeps one entry per CDR3 protein. This table holds under 200,000 distinct CDR3 sequences, roughly 94% found once. This CDR3 is 12 amino acids long. With 3 bases removed from V and 1 base from J, the gap between germline ends came to 2 bases. Germline loops: CDR1 SGHTA, CDR2 FQGTGA.

The clonotype was recovered from a human donor with Susac syndrome. Sequences were obtained from CD8+ T cells from PBMCs. V and J are TRBV7-3 and TRBJ2-3; D is unresolved. CDR3 amino acids: CASSFRTDTQYF. CDR3 DNA: TGTGCCAGCAGCTTTCGCACAGATACGCAGTATTTT.